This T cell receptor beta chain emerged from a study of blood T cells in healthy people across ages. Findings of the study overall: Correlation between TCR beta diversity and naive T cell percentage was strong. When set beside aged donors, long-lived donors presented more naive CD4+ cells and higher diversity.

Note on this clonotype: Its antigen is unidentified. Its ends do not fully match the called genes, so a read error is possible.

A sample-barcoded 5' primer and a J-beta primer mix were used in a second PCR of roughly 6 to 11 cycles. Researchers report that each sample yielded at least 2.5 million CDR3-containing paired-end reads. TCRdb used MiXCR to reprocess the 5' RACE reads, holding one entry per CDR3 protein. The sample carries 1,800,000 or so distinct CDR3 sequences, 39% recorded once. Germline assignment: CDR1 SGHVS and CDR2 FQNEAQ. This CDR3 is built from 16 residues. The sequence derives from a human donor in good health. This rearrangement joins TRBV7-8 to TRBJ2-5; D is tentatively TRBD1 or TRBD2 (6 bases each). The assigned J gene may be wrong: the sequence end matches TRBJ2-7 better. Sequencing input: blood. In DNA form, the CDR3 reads TGTACCAGCAGCTCTAAAATCCCTACGGGGGCCCACGAGCAGTACTTC. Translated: CTSSSKIPTGAHEQYF.